This TCR beta chain was captured in a study of cytomegalovirus exposure and HLA in healthy donors. Whole-study results and caveats: In a later analysis, TCR beta V- and J-gene trimming showed a link to a missense DCLRE1C variant.

This CDR3 has 13 amino acids. V was pared by 2 bases and J by 1 base, with 5 bases between. Germline lookup yields CDR1 WSHSY and CDR2 SAAADI. Researchers ran the PCR with 60 Vbeta and 13 Jbeta primers. Some clones are missing from TCRdb's copy, which holds only in-frame ones; the method was immunoSEQ multiplex PCR. In the table there are about 180,000 clones, 65% to 75% of which are singletons. This clone was recorded once. What it binds is unknown. The J gene is TRBJ1-2, the V gene TRBV10-2, with D perhaps TRBD1 (5 bases). The receptor was isolated from a human donor in good health. Sequencing was performed on PBMCs. Written as DNA, the CDR3 is TGCGCCAGCAGTGAGGGACATAACTATGGCTACACCTTC. Translated: CASSEGHNYGYTF.